The present T cell receptor (beta chain) was sequenced within a study of shared clonotypes between healthy human individuals. The run depth of the assay was deep. Method: immunoSEQ multiplex PCR; TCRdb's copy keeps in-frame clones and lacks some. This table has roughly 2.5 million clones, approximately 92% appearing once. Germline CDR1 SNHLY, CDR2 FYNNEI. The V gene end was trimmed by 7 bases and the J gene end by 0 bases; junction bases not matched to a gene: 6. The CDR3 runs to 15 residues. This clonotype originated in a man between 18 and 29 years old in good health. Sequencing was done on a sample of naive CD4+ T cells sorted from blood. Subset defined: CD45RA+ positively selected. This chain uses TRBV2 with TRBJ1-1; 9 positions agree with TRBD1. The CDR3 loop is CASMRGQGVNTEAFF. The CDR3 coding sequence is TGTGCCAGCATGAGGGGACAGGGCGTGAACACTGAAGCTTTCTTT.